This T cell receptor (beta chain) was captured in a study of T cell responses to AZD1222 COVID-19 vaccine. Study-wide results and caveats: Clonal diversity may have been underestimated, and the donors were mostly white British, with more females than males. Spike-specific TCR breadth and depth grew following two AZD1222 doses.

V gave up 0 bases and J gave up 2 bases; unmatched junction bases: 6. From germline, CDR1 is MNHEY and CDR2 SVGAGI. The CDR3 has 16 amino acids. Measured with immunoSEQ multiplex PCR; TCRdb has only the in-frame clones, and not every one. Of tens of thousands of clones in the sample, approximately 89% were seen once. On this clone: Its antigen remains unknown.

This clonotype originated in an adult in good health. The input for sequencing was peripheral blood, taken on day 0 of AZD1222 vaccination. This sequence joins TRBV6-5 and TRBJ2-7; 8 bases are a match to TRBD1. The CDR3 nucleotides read TGTGCCAGCAGTTACTCAAGGACAGGGCTTGCCTACGAGCAGTACTTC. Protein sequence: CASSYSRTGLAYEQYF.